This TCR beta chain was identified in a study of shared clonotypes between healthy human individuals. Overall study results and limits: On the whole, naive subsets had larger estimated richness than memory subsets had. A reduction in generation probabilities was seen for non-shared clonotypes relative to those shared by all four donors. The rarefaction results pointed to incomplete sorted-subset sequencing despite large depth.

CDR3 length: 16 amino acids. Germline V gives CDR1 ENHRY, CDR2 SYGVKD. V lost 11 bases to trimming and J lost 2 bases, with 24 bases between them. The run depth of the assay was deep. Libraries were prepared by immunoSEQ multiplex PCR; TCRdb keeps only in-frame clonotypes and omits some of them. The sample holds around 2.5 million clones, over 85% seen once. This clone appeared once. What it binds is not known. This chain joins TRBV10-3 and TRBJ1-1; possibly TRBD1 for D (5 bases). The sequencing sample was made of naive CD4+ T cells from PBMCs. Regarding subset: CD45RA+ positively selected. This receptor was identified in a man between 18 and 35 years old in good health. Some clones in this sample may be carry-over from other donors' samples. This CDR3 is CAAGRLPGEQNTEAFF. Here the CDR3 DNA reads TGTGCCGCAGGCCGGTTGCCGGGGGAGCAAAACACTGAAGCTTTCTTT.